Listed below are T cell receptor beta chains from one sample, sequenced in a study of T-cell memory formation after mild COVID-19. TCRdb itself ran the 5' RACE reads through MiXCR, one entry per CDR3 protein. The profile shows roughly 610,000 distinct CDR3 sequences, 17% of them singletons. What was sequenced was PBMCs or a T cell subset sorted from them (not recorded which). The receptors shown here come from an adult woman who had mild COVID-19 (a few samples of this study predate the infection). Cell type and time point are not known. CDR3s include the opening cysteine and the closing phenylalanine or tryptophan. Each record gives: CDR3 DNA, CDR3 protein, D gene, clone size, J gene, V gene. The D gene is left open where the match is weak. Size values are once, few and many counts, or a class for expanded clones, and some rows have none.

CDR3nt: TGTGCCAGACCAGACCTCCCCTACGAGCAGTACTTC
CDR3aa: CARPDLPYEQYF
d_gene: -
abundance: few
j_gene: TRBJ2-7
v_gene: TRBV21-1

CDR3nt: TGCGCCAGCAGACCAGCGGAGACAAGCACAGATACGCAGTATTTT
CDR3aa: CASRPAETSTDTQYF
d_gene: -
abundance: -
j_gene: TRBJ2-3
v_gene: TRBV5-1

CDR3nt: TGTGCCAGCGGAAAGGGGCAGCGTACTGAAGCTTTCTTT
CDR3aa: CASGKGQRTEAFF
d_gene: -
abundance: -
j_gene: TRBJ1-1
v_gene: TRBV12-3/TRBV12-4

CDR3nt: TGTGCCAGCAGCCACCTTTGGGGCCCATACAATGAGCAGTTCTTC
CDR3aa: CASSHLWGPYNEQFF
d_gene: -
abundance: -
j_gene: TRBJ2-1
v_gene: TRBV7-9

CDR3nt: TGTGCCAGCAGCAAGGGAGGGACAGGGGGCGATACGCAGTATTTT
CDR3aa: CASSKGGTGGDTQYF
d_gene: TRBD1
abundance: -
j_gene: TRBJ2-3
v_gene: TRBV12-3/TRBV12-4

CDR3nt: TGCGCCAGCAGCTTGGTTTTTAGCGGGGGGTTGTACAATGAGCAGTTCTTC
CDR3aa: CASSLVFSGGLYNEQFF
d_gene: TRBD2
abundance: -
j_gene: TRBJ2-1
v_gene: TRBV5-1

CDR3nt: TGCAGCGTTGAGCTAGCGGGAGGGCCGGAGACCCAGTACTTC
CDR3aa: CSVELAGGPETQYF
d_gene: TRBD2
abundance: few
j_gene: TRBJ2-5
v_gene: TRBV29-1

CDR3nt: TGTGCCAGCAGCCCGCCAGCGGGATTGAGTGATAATGAGCAGTTCTTC
CDR3aa: CASSPPAGLSDNEQFF
d_gene: TRBD2
abundance: few
j_gene: TRBJ2-1
v_gene: TRBV4-2

CDR3nt: TGTGCCAGCAGCCCGAATCGGGACAGGGCCTTCTACGAGCAGTACTTC
CDR3aa: CASSPNRDRAFYEQYF
d_gene: TRBD1
abundance: few
j_gene: TRBJ2-7
v_gene: TRBV11-2

CDR3nt: TGTGCCAGTAGTCCAGGGAATCTTGGAAACACCATATATTTT
CDR3aa: CASSPGNLGNTIYF
d_gene: -
abundance: -
j_gene: TRBJ1-3
v_gene: TRBV19

CDR3nt: TGCGCCAGCAGCAACCTACAGGGCCGGGGGGAGACCCAGTACTTC
CDR3aa: CASSNLQGRGETQYF
d_gene: -
abundance: few
j_gene: TRBJ2-5
v_gene: TRBV5-1

CDR3nt: TGTGCCAGCAGCTTCACAGGGGGAAGCAATTCACCCCTCCACTTT
CDR3aa: CASSFTGGSNSPLHF
d_gene: TRBD1
abundance: few
j_gene: TRBJ1-6
v_gene: TRBV7-2

CDR3nt: TGTGCCATCAGTAGGCCGGACAGGTGGAACAATGAGCAGTTCTTC
CDR3aa: CAISRPDRWNNEQFF
d_gene: TRBD1
abundance: few
j_gene: TRBJ2-1
v_gene: TRBV10-3

CDR3nt: TGCGCCAGCAGCTTGGAGGGCGGGCCCGACTACAATGAGCAGTTCTTC
CDR3aa: CASSLEGGPDYNEQFF
d_gene: -
abundance: -
j_gene: TRBJ2-1
v_gene: TRBV5-1

CDR3nt: TGTGCCTGGATTGATGTGACAGTCTCTAACTATGGCTACACCTTC
CDR3aa: CAWIDVTVSNYGYTF
d_gene: -
abundance: -
j_gene: TRBJ1-2
v_gene: TRBV30

CDR3nt: TGTGCCAGCAGCTTAGGCCAGCAGGTAGAGACCCAGTACTTC
CDR3aa: CASSLGQQVETQYF
d_gene: -
abundance: -
j_gene: TRBJ2-5
v_gene: TRBV7-2

CDR3nt: TGTGCCAGCAGCCGAGACGCTAATGAAAAACTGTTTTTT
CDR3aa: CASSRDANEKLFF
d_gene: -
abundance: -
j_gene: TRBJ1-4
v_gene: TRBV7-8

CDR3nt: TGCGCCAGCAGCTTGTTACCCCCCCAAGGGGGCGAAGAGACCCAGTACTTC
CDR3aa: CASSLLPPQGGEETQYF
d_gene: TRBD1
abundance: many
j_gene: TRBJ2-5
v_gene: TRBV5-1

CDR3nt: TGTGCCAGCAGACAAGACAGGGGTGGCGGAAACACCATATATTTT
CDR3aa: CASRQDRGGGNTIYF
d_gene: TRBD1
abundance: few
j_gene: TRBJ1-3
v_gene: TRBV7-2

CDR3nt: TGTGCCAGCAGCCGTACCGGACAGCAAGAGACCCAGTACTTC
CDR3aa: CASSRTGQQETQYF
d_gene: -
abundance: few
j_gene: TRBJ2-5
v_gene: TRBV6-5

CDR3nt: TGCGCCAGCAGCTTGGCCCTAGCGGGTACAGATACGCAGTATTTT
CDR3aa: CASSLALAGTDTQYF
d_gene: TRBD2
abundance: -
j_gene: TRBJ2-3
v_gene: TRBV5-1

CDR3nt: TGTGCCAGCAGCTTAATCGGGGAAGTCCAGCCCCAGCATTTT
CDR3aa: CASSLIGEVQPQHF
d_gene: -
abundance: -
j_gene: TRBJ1-5
v_gene: TRBV7-2

CDR3nt: TGTGCCAGCAGCAGAGCGGGGAGCGGGAGCTCCTACAATGAGCAGTTCTTC
CDR3aa: CASSRAGSGSSYNEQFF
d_gene: TRBD2
abundance: few
j_gene: TRBJ2-1
v_gene: TRBV2

CDR3nt: TGTGCCAGCAGTTCCGGACAGAGTGAGCAGTTCTTC
CDR3aa: CASSSGQSEQFF
d_gene: -
abundance: -
j_gene: TRBJ2-1
v_gene: TRBV12-3/TRBV12-4

CDR3nt: TGTGCCAGCAGTTTAGCGGGAGGGCCGGGCACAGATACGCAGTATTTT
CDR3aa: CASSLAGGPGTDTQYF
d_gene: TRBD2
abundance: many
j_gene: TRBJ2-3
v_gene: TRBV12-3/TRBV12-4

CDR3nt: TGTGCCAGCAGCCGCGGGACTAATCGGTACGAGCAGTACTTC
CDR3aa: CASSRGTNRYEQYF
d_gene: TRBD2
abundance: many
j_gene: TRBJ2-7
v_gene: TRBV7-9

CDR3nt: TGTGCCAGCAGTTCACGCCGCGGGATTGTCAATGAGCAGTTCTTC
CDR3aa: CASSSRRGIVNEQFF
d_gene: -
abundance: few
j_gene: TRBJ2-1
v_gene: TRBV12-3/TRBV12-4

CDR3nt: TGTGCCAGCTCACCACGGGGACAGGGGAGGACTGAAGCTTTCTTT
CDR3aa: CASSPRGQGRTEAFF
d_gene: TRBD1
abundance: -
j_gene: TRBJ1-1
v_gene: TRBV18

CDR3nt: TGTGCCAGCAGCCTACAGGAATATGGCTACACCTTC
CDR3aa: CASSLQEYGYTF
d_gene: -
abundance: few
j_gene: TRBJ1-2
v_gene: TRBV28

CDR3nt: TGTGCCAGCAGTTTATACGGGAGAAGCAATCAGCCCCAGCATTTT
CDR3aa: CASSLYGRSNQPQHF
d_gene: -
abundance: -
j_gene: TRBJ1-5
v_gene: TRBV12-3/TRBV12-4

CDR3nt: TGTGCCAGCAGCTCTGGAGCGGGAGCTGACAATGAGCAGTTCTTC
CDR3aa: CASSSGAGADNEQFF
d_gene: TRBD2
abundance: -
j_gene: TRBJ2-1
v_gene: TRBV7-2